The 29 T cell receptor beta chains below were found in one sample sequenced in a study of radiation and T cells in renal cell carcinoma (dated by TCRdb to 2018 to 2021). Library preparation was by the immunoSEQ multiplex PCR assay. Sourced from immuneACCESS, this table was stored by TCRdb with only in-frame sequences that have V and J called. A share of the clones is absent; for the studies checked, an unresolved V gene accounts for under half, and the remainder has no known explanation. The sample yields more than 65,000 clones; 65% to 90% were counted once. The ten most abundant clones make up 20% to 25% of the sample. In light of the paper, this sample's time point label describes: blood 2 weeks post-SBRT. The sample's treatment or condition, from its label and the paper: 15 Gy SBRT to primary tumor, nephrectomy 4 weeks later. Sample: blood, taken from a patient whose treatment included radiotherapy and nephrectomy. These TCRs come from a woman aged 45-65 years with renal cell carcinoma.

The chain has TRBV5-1 and TRBJ1-2; TRBD1 agrees at 7 bases. The V segment lost 0 bases and the J segment 8 bases; nucleotides outside the gene matches: 7. Per germline, CDR1 SGHRS and CDR2 YFSETQ. The CDR3 contains 14 residues. For the CDR3, the DNA is TGCGCCAGCAGCTTGGGAGGGGGCGATCGGGGCTACACCTTC. Encoded protein: CASSLGGGDRGYTF.

The rearrangement links TRBV30 to TRBJ2-3, with 13 bases fitting TRBD2. Germline-derived CDR1 and CDR2 are GTSNPN and SVGIG (reference sequence). V lost 1 base, J lost 6 bases, and 4 bases stayed unmatched. This CDR3 comprises 15 residues. The DNA for the CDR3 is TGTGCCTGGAGTGGGGGACTAGCGGGGTTGGATACGCAGTATTTT. This codes for CAWSGGLAGLDTQYF.

The V call is TRBV7-2, the J call TRBJ2-3; possible D gene TRBD2, 6 bases. Trimming shortened V by 5 bases and J by 5 bases, and 14 bases separated the two germline ends. Germline loops: CDR1 SGHTA, CDR2 FQGNSA. The CDR3 contains 14 residues. The CDR3 is CASSPPNGRDTQYF. In DNA form, the CDR3 reads TGTGCCAGCAGCCCCCCCAACGGGAGAGATACGCAGTATTTT.

This clone came up once. V and J are TRBV4-3 and TRBJ2-5; D gene unclear. This CDR3 region has 16 residues. V dropped 0 bases and J dropped 2 bases, with 13 bases sitting between them. Germline CDR1 and CDR2: LGHNA and YSLEER. This CDR3 is CASSQDAAGQQETQYF. CDR3 nucleotides: TGCGCCAGCAGCCAAGATGCCGCAGGCCAACAAGAGACCCAGTACTTC.

This chain links TRBV4-1 with TRBJ2-4; TRBD2 matches at 8 bases. Germline CDR1 reads MGHRA; CDR2 reads YSYEKL. The CDR3 covers 15 residues. J gave up 2 bases and V 5 bases, and 5 bases lay outside the gene matches. Here the CDR3 DNA reads TGCGCCAGCAGCGCGGGGGGCTTGACCAAAAACATTCAGTACTTC. Its translation is CASSAGGLTKNIQYF.

This clone has just a few counts. This chain joins TRBV10-3 and TRBJ1-5, with 8 bases identical to TRBD1. This CDR3 is built from 15 residues. J lost 0 bases, V lost 3 bases, and 1 base had no gene match. Germline V CDR1 and CDR2: ENHRY, SYGVKD. The CDR3 sequence: CAISDTGGSNQPQHF. CDR3 in DNA: TGTGCCATCAGTGATACAGGGGGTAGCAATCAGCCCCAGCATTTT.

The rearrangement joins TRBV28 to TRBJ2-2; 9 bases map to TRBD1. V trimming: 5 bases; J trimming: 1 base; junction bases outside the gene matches: 8. The germline CDR1 and CDR2 sequences are MDHEN and SYDVKM. The CDR3 consists of 17 residues. The CDR3 DNA sequence: TGTGCCAGCAGTACGGGGGGACAGGGCTTGAACACCGGGGAGCTGTTTTTT. The encoded protein is CASSTGGQGLNTGELFF.

The gene calls are TRBV6-5 and TRBJ1-1, with a weak D call TRBD1 (6 bases). Per germline, CDR1 MNHEY and CDR2 SVGAGI. This CDR3 spans 13 amino acids. Trimming took off 6 bases at V and 4 bases at J, with 12 bases between the two ends. CDR3 sequence (DNA): TGTGCCAGCAGAGCCGTGGGGGCCACTGAAGCTTTCTTT. Its translation: CASRAVGATEAFF.

The chain uses TRBV5-6 and TRBJ2-3; 9 nucleotides agree with TRBD2. Germline CDR1 reads SGHDT; CDR2 reads YYEEEE. Trimming at V came to 2 bases and at J to 3 bases, leaving 7 bases not matched to a gene. This CDR3 has 16 amino acids. The CDR3 protein is CASSFKGTSRTDTQYF. The CDR3 DNA reads TGTGCCAGCAGCTTTAAGGGGACTAGCCGAACAGATACGCAGTATTTT.

This clone is a singleton in its sample. This sequence joins TRBV19 and TRBJ2-1; 7 bases fit TRBD2. From germline, CDR1 is LNHDA and CDR2 SQIVND (reference sequence). J was trimmed by 8 bases and V by 2 bases; bases with no gene match: 15. The CDR3 is made up of 17 amino acids. CDR3 in DNA: TGTGCCAGTAGTATACGGGGGGTCGCAATCGGTAGAGATGAGCAGTTCTTC. It is translated as CASSIRGVAIGRDEQFF.

This clone was detected a few times. The rearrangement uses TRBV7-2 and TRBJ1-1; D may be TRBD1 (5 bases). Trimming removed 3 bases at V and 6 bases at J, with 11 bases between. The CDR3 consists of 13 residues. Germline V CDR1 and CDR2: SGHTA, FQGNSA. Written as DNA, the CDR3 is TGTGCCAGCAGCTTCGACGTAGGGGCTGAAGCTTTCTTT. Translating it yields CASSFDVGAEAFF.

V is TRBV7-9 and J is TRBJ1-4; D uncertain. Between the trimmed V and J ends, which lost 0 bases and 4 bases, there was a span of 6 bases. Germline CDR1 SEHNR, CDR2 FQNEAQ (reference sequence). The length of the CDR3 is 14 residues. This chain's CDR3 is CASSLAGVNEKLFF. The CDR3 nucleotides are TGTGCCAGCAGCTTAGCCGGGGTTAATGAAAAACTGTTTTTT.

This clone occurred once. The rearrangement links TRBV29-1 to TRBJ2-2; a weak D match, TRBD2 (5 bases). The germline V gene has CDR1 SQVTM and CDR2 ANQGSEA. The CDR3 loop spans 14 amino acids. V lost 7 bases, J lost 4 bases, and 16 bases lay in between. The CDR3 protein is CSGAQRAGTGELFF. The CDR3, as DNA: TGCAGCGGGGCTCAAAGGGCGGGCACCGGGGAGCTGTTTTTT.

The gene calls are TRBV9 and TRBJ2-7; 8 bases agree with TRBD2. Germline V CDR1 and CDR2: SGDLS, YYNGEE. The CDR3 contains 15 residues. V shed 3 bases and J 4 bases; nucleotides not matched to a gene: 9. The CDR3 bases are TGTGCCAGCAGCGCCAAAAGCGGGAGCGGGTACGAGCAGTACTTC. This gives the protein CASSAKSGSGYEQYF.

The V and J genes are TRBV7-9 and TRBJ2-5, with unresolved D. CDR1 and CDR2 (germline): SEHNR, FQNEAQ (reference sequence). This CDR3 has 13 amino acids. V was cut by 3 bases and J by 7 bases, with 12 bases left in between. CDR3 DNA: TGTGCCAGCAGCTTTATGCTCGAAGGGACCCAGTACTTC. It encodes CASSFMLEGTQYF.

The chain uses TRBV10-3 and TRBJ1-2; TRBD1 matches 8 bases. CDR3 length equals 13 residues. V shed 2 bases, J shed 8 bases, and the junction held 4 bases outside the gene matches. Germline CDR1 and CDR2: ENHRY and SYGVKD. This chain's CDR3 is CAISEGQGPGYTF. In nucleotides, the CDR3 is TGTGCCATCAGTGAGGGACAGGGTCCCGGCTACACCTTC.

The genes are TRBV5-1 and TRBJ2-2; TRBD1 matches 8 bases. CDR1 SGHRS and CDR2 YFSETQ come from the germline V gene. CDR3 length: 15 amino acids. The ends lost 0 bases at V and 4 bases at J; junction bases unmatched: 2. The CDR3 region has the DNA TGCGCCAGCAGCTTGGTCGGACAGGGCACCGGGGAGCTGTTTTTT. It codes for CASSLVGQGTGELFF.

V usage is TRBV5-1 and J usage is TRBJ2-2; possible D gene TRBD2, 6 bases. Germline V lookup: CDR1 SGHRS, CDR2 YFSETQ. This CDR3 has 15 amino acids. V lost 0 bases and J 6 bases, leaving 12 bases between the germline ends. The CDR3, as DNA: TGCGCCAGCAGCTTGGGGGCCCGGAGGGCCGGGGAGCTGTTTTTT. It codes for CASSLGARRAGELFF. Looking up the rest from reference TRBV5-1 and TRBJ2-2 gives the full variable domain: KAGVTQTPRYLIKTRGQQVTLSCSPISGHRSVSWYQQTPGQGLQFLFEYFSETQRNKGNFPGRFSGRQFSNSRSEMNVSTLELGDSALYLCASSLGARRAGELFFGEGSRLTVL.

V and J are TRBV6-5 and TRBJ2-2, with D unclear. Germline V gene lookup returns CDR1 MNHEY and CDR2 SVGAGI. V was shortened by 0 bases and J by 4 bases, with 12 bases between the two germline ends. The CDR3 contains 16 residues. In DNA, the CDR3 is TGTGCCAGCAGTTACTCGACCCGCGTGGGCACCGGGGAGCTGTTTTTT. Translation: CASSYSTRVGTGELFF.

The chain carries TRBV7-9 and TRBJ1-1, with D possibly matching TRBD1 (6 bases). CDR1 SEHNR and CDR2 FQNEAQ come from the germline V gene (reference sequence). The CDR3 loop spans 15 amino acids. Trimming took 5 bases from V and 4 from J, leaving 17 bases between them. This CDR3 is CASSLLLQGTTEAFF. The CDR3 coding sequence is TGTGCCAGCAGCCTCCTTTTACAGGGAACCACTGAAGCTTTCTTT.

This clone was observed a handful of times. V gene TRBV28 combines with J gene TRBJ2-7; TRBD1 agrees at 10 bases. The CDR3 has 16 residues. Germline V CDR1 and CDR2: MDHEN, SYDVKM. V lost 7 bases, J lost 1 base, and 10 bases stayed unmatched. The CDR3 spells CASTFHGQGGSYEQYF. CDR3 sequence (DNA): TGTGCCAGCACTTTTCACGGACAGGGGGGTTCCTACGAGCAGTACTTC.

The chain carries TRBV5-4 and TRBJ2-7, with D uncertain. The V end lost 4 bases, the J end lost 5 bases, and 16 bases lay between the germline ends. CDR1 and CDR2 (germline): SGHNT, YYREEE (reference sequence). This CDR3 has 14 amino acids. CDR3 loop: CASSTQGLVDEQYF. The CDR3 DNA follows: TGTGCCAGCAGCACCCAAGGTCTAGTCGACGAGCAGTACTTC.

The rearrangement links TRBV10-2 to TRBJ2-7, with TRBD2 matching over 11 bases. J gave up 2 bases and V 0 bases, and 6 bases lay outside the gene matches. The V gene's germline CDR1 is WSHSY and CDR2 SAAADI. The CDR3 has 17 residues. The CDR3 is CASSESLGSGRAYEQYF. CDR3 nucleotide sequence: TGCGCCAGCAGTGAGTCGCTAGGTAGCGGGAGGGCCTACGAGCAGTACTTC.

This clone has a count of ten or more. V gene TRBV28 combines with J gene TRBJ1-2; 7 bases map to TRBD1. This CDR3 is 13 amino acids long. CDR1 MDHEN and CDR2 SYDVKM come from the germline V gene. This CDR3 is CASQTGTNYGYTF. DNA of the CDR3: TGTGCGAGCCAGACAGGGACTAACTATGGCTACACCTTC.

This chain connects TRBV9 to TRBJ2-7, with 8 bases aligning to TRBD2. Germline loops: CDR1 SGDLS, CDR2 YYNGEE. The CDR3 spans 14 residues. The V and J ends lost 0 bases and 5 bases, in that order; junction bases with no gene match: 4. This chain's CDR3 is CASSVVGREDEQYF. Written as DNA, the CDR3 is TGTGCCAGCAGCGTAGTCGGGAGGGAAGACGAGCAGTACTTC.

This rearrangement joins TRBV18 to TRBJ2-5; no clear D gene. The germline CDR1 and CDR2 sequences are KGHSH and LQKENI. The CDR3 is 15 amino acids. Trimming stripped 6 bases from V and 2 bases from J, with 16 bases between. CDR3 nucleotides: TGTGCCAGCTCCCCGAAGGACGGAGTGCAAGAGACCCAGTACTTC. Residues: CASSPKDGVQETQYF.

The rearrangement uses TRBV4-3 and TRBJ1-4; D is perhaps TRBD1 (6 bases). Looked up from germline, CDR1 is LGHNA and CDR2 is YSLEER. V lost 0 bases to trimming and J lost 6 bases, with 11 bases between them. This CDR3 is built from 15 residues. The CDR3 nucleotides are TGCGCCAGCAGCCAAGAAGGGGGGGTGTATGAAAAACTGTTTTTT. Its protein is CASSQEGGVYEKLFF.

This chain uses TRBV18 with TRBJ2-4; D remains ambiguous. The CDR3 totals 16 residues. Germline V CDR1 and CDR2: KGHSH, LQKENI. V lost 3 bases and J 0 bases, leaving 12 bases between the germline ends. CDR3 coding DNA: TGTGCCAGCTCACCGGGAACGACGATAGCCAAAAACATTCAGTACTTC. Translation gives CASSPGTTIAKNIQYF.

J is TRBJ2-5 and V is TRBV4-1; 9 bases map to TRBD2. Germline V gene data show CDR1 as MGHRA and CDR2 as YSYEKL. With V trimmed by 4 bases and J by 2 bases, 14 bases remained unmatched. This CDR3 comprises 18 residues. This CDR3 is CASSRKQTSGVKQETQYF. CDR3 bases: TGCGCCAGCAGCCGAAAGCAGACTAGCGGTGTTAAACAAGAGACCCAGTACTTC.